Shown below are 11 T cell receptor beta chains from a single sample sequenced in a study of long-term antiretroviral therapy in people with HIV. Sequencing relied on immunoSEQ assay v3.0, run at survey level. Generated by immunoSEQ multiplex PCR, the TCRdb table keeps only in-frame clones and is missing some. Of more than 9,500 clones in the sample, over 70% were seen once. The material was unsorted PBMCs, obtained 3 to 3.2 years before starting antiretroviral therapy. These receptors all stem from a man aged 35 to 55 with HIV.

Comments on this clone: Other DNA sequences in this sample translate to the same CDR3. The gene calls are TRBV5-4 and TRBJ2-5; D not resolved. The V gene lost 0 bases and the J gene lost 1 base, with 7 bases spanning the gap. The V gene's germline CDR1 is SGHNT and CDR2 YYREEE (reference sequence). CDR3 size: 14 residues. CDR3 sequence: CASSLAGSQETQYF. In DNA, the CDR3 is TGTGCCAGCAGCTTGGCCGGCAGCCAAGAGACCCAGTACTTC. The full variable domain, with the rest looked up from reference TRBV5-4 and TRBJ2-5, is ETGVTQSPTHLIKTRGQQVTLRCSSQSGHNTVSWYQQALGQGPQFIFQYYREEENGRGNFPPRFSGLQFPNYSSELNVNALELDDSALYLCASSLAGSQETQYFGPGTRLLVL.

Regarding this clone: Other DNA sequences in the same sample also yield this CDR3. The chain joins TRBV7-9 to TRBJ2-7, with no clear D. V dropped 0 bases and J dropped 2 bases, with 8 bases sitting between them. This CDR3 has 14 residues. Germline loops: CDR1 SEHNR, CDR2 FQNEAQ (reference sequence). CDR3: CASSLAGGTYEQYF. CDR3 coding DNA: TGTGCCAGCAGCTTAGCGGGCGGCACCTACGAGCAGTACTTC. Filled out from reference TRBV7-9 and TRBJ2-7, the complete variable domain reads DTGVSQNPRHKITKRGQNVTFRCDPISEHNRLYWYRQTLGQGPEFLTYFQNEAQLEKSRLLSDRFSAERPKGSFSTLEIQRTEQGDSAMYLCASSLAGGTYEQYFGPGTRLTVT.

The chain joins TRBV4-1 to TRBJ1-1; 9 bases agree with TRBD1. The CDR3 loop spans 16 amino acids. The ends lost 1 base at V and 4 bases at J; junction bases unmatched: 7. CDR1 and CDR2 from the germline V gene are MGHRA and YSYEKL. CDR3 residues: CASSQAGQGLGTEAFF. The CDR3 DNA reads TGCGCCAGCAGCCAAGCGGGACAGGGTCTTGGCACTGAAGCTTTCTTT.

The CDR3 sequence is CASSYTPDYEQYF. CDR3 in DNA: TGTGCCAGCAGTTACACCCCAGACTACGAGCAGTACTTC. The chain employs TRBV6-5 and TRBJ2-7; D is ambiguous. V lost 2 bases and J 3 bases, leaving 8 bases between the germline ends. The germline gives CDR1 MNHEY, CDR2 SVGAGI. The CDR3 runs to 13 residues.

This chain connects TRBV6-5 to TRBJ2-3, with a possible D match to TRBD1 (5 bases). The CDR3 has 14 amino acids. V was trimmed by 6 bases and J by 6 bases, leaving 16 bases between them. Germline CDR1 MNHEY, CDR2 SVGAGI. CDR3 region: CASREQDIRDTQYF. CDR3 bases: TGTGCCAGCAGGGAACAGGACATAAGGGATACGCAGTATTTT.

The V and J genes are TRBV10-3 and TRBJ2-7; possibly TRBD1 for D (6 bases). The CDR3 length is 16 residues. The germline V gene encodes CDR1 ENHRY and CDR2 SYGVKD. Trimming pared 0 bases from V and 9 bases from J, leaving 21 bases between. CDR3 residues: CAISESNQGRGNGQYF. In DNA, the CDR3 is TGTGCCATCAGTGAGTCGAATCAGGGCAGGGGAAACGGGCAGTACTTC.

This clone was picked up a small number of times. The rearrangement uses TRBV5-8 and TRBJ1-1; 7 bases fit TRBD1. Germline assignment: CDR1 SGHTS and CDR2 YDEGEE. The CDR3 length is 16 residues. V shed 1 base and J 1 base; nucleotides not matched to a gene: 7. DNA for the CDR3: TGTGCCAGCAGCTTGCGAGACAGGGTAGGGAACACTGAAGCTTTCTTT. This encodes CASSLRDRVGNTEAFF.

This clone qualifies as medium-sized. J is TRBJ2-7 and V is TRBV7-9; 10 nucleotides agree with TRBD2. Germline V gene data show CDR1 as SEHNR and CDR2 as FQNEAQ (reference sequence). The CDR3 consists of 15 residues. V trimming: 3 bases; J trimming: 0 bases; junction bases outside the gene matches: 2. The CDR3 DNA reads as TGTGCCAGCAGCTTGCCTAGCGGGAGCTCCTACGAGCAGTACTTC. Translation: CASSLPSGSSYEQYF.

CDR3 nucleotides: TGTGCCAGCAGCTCCACCTCAGGGGCAGGGAACACTGAAGCTTTCTTT. This encodes CASSSTSGAGNTEAFF. V gene TRBV7-9 combines with J gene TRBJ1-1; the D gene is possibly TRBD1 (6 bases). Germline CDR1 reads SEHNR; CDR2 reads FQNEAQ (reference sequence). The V and J ends lost 4 bases and 1 base respectively, with 16 bases between them. The CDR3 has 16 residues.

This clone ranks as medium-sized. The rearrangement joins TRBV28 to TRBJ1-2; 11 nucleotides align to TRBD1. V dropped 5 bases and J dropped 8; count of bases not matched to a gene: 10. CDR3 length: 15 residues. Germline lookup yields CDR1 MDHEN and CDR2 SYDVKM. CDR3 sequence (DNA): TGTGCCAGCAGTCCCAGGGGACAGGGGGACGTGGGCTACACCTTC. Translating it yields CASSPRGQGDVGYTF.

The chain has TRBV27 and TRBJ2-3, with D hard to call. From germline, CDR1 is MNHEY and CDR2 SMNVEV (reference sequence). Trimming stripped 6 bases from V and 0 bases from J, with 10 bases between. This CDR3 comprises 14 residues. CDR3 loop: CASSELASTDTQYF. DNA of the CDR3: TGTGCCAGCAGCGAGTTAGCTAGCACAGATACGCAGTATTTT.